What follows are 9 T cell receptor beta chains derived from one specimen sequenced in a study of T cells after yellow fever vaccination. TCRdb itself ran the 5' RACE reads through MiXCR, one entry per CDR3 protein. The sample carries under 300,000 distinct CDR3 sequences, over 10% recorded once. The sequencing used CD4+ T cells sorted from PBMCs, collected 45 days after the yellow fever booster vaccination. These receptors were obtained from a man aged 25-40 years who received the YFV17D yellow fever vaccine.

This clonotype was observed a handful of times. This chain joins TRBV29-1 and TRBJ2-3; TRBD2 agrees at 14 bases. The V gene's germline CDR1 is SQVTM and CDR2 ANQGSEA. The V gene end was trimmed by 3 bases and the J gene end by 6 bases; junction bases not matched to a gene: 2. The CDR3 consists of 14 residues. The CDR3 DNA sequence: TGCAGCGTTGAGGGACTAGCGGGAGTCGATACGCAGTATTTT. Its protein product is CSVEGLAGVDTQYF.

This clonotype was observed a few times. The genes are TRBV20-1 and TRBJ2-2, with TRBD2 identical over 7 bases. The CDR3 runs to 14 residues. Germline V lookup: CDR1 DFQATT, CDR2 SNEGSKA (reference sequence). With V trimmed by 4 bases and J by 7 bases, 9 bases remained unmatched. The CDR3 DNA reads TGCAGTGCTATCATTGGCGGGAGCGGCGGGGAGCTGTTTTTT. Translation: CSAIIGGSGGELFF.

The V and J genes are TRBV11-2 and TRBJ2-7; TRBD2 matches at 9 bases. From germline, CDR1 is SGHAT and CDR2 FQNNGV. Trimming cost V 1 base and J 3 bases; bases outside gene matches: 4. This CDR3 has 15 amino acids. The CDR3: CASSLGSSGIYEQYF. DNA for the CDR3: TGTGCCAGCAGCTTAGGGTCTAGCGGGATCTACGAGCAGTACTTC. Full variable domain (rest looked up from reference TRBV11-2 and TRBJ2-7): EAGVAQSPRYKIIEKRQSVAFWCNPISGHATLYWYQQILGQGPKLLIQFQNNGVVDDSQLPKDRFSAERLKGVDSTLKIQPAKLEDSAVYLCASSLGSSGIYEQYFGPGTRLTVT.

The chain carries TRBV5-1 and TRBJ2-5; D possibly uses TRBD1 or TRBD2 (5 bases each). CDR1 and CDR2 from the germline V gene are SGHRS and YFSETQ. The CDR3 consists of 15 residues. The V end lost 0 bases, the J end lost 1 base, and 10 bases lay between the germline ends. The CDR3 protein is CASSLGGTTQETQYF. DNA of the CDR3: TGCGCCAGCAGCTTGGGAGGGACCACCCAAGAGACCCAGTACTTC.

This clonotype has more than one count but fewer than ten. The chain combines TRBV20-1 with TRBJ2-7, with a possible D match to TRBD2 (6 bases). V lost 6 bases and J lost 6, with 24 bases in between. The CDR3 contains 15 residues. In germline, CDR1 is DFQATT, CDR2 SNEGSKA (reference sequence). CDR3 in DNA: TGCAGTGCGCCAAACACCTTGGGAGGTTCCGGCGAGCAGTACTTC. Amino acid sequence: CSAPNTLGGSGEQYF.

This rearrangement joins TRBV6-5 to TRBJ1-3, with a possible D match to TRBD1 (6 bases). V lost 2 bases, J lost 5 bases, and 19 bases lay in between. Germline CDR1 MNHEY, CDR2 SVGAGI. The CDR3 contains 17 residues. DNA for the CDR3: TGTGCCAGCAGTTACGGCGAATGGTCTGGGGGCAGAAACACCATATATTTT. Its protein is CASSYGEWSGGRNTIYF.

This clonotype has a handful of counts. CDR3 amino acids: CSAPQGVGAFF. The CDR3 DNA reads as TGCAGTGCTCCGCAGGGGGTGGGAGCTTTCTTT. The genes are TRBV20-1 and TRBJ1-1, with 7 bases fitting TRBD1. Per the germline V gene, CDR1 is DFQATT and CDR2 is SNEGSKA (reference sequence). Trimming took 5 bases from V and 10 from J; bases not matched to a gene: 7. This CDR3 region has 11 residues.

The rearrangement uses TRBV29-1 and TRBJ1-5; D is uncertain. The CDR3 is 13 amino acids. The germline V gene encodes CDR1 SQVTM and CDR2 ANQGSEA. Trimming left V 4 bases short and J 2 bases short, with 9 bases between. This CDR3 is CSVGTERNQPQHF. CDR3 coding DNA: TGCAGCGTTGGAACAGAGCGCAATCAGCCCCAGCATTTT. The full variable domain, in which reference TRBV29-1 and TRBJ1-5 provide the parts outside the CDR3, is SAVISQKPSRDICQRGTSLTIQCQVDSQVTMMFWYRQQPGQSLTLIATANQGSEATYESGFVIDKFPISRPNLTFSTLTVSNMSPEDSSIYLCSVGTERNQPQHFGDGTRLSIL.

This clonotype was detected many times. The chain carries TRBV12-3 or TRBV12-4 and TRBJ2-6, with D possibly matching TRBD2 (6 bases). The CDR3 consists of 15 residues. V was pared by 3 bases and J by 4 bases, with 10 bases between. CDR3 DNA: TGTGCCAGCAGTTTGGTCAGCGGGGGGGCCAACGTCCTGACTTTC. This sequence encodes CASSLVSGGANVLTF.